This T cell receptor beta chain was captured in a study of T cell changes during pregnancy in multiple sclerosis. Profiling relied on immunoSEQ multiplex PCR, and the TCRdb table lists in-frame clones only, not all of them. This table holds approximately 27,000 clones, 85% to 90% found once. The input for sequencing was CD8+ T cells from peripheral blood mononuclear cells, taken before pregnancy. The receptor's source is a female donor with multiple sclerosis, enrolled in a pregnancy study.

CDR3 protein: CASDSTDTQYF. The CDR3 region has the DNA TGTGCCAGTGACAGTACAGATACGCAGTATTTT. The gene calls are TRBV5-8 and TRBJ2-3; TRBD1 is a possible D gene (5 bases). Trimming removed 8 bases at V and 3 bases at J, with 7 bases between. This CDR3 has 11 residues. In germline, CDR1 is SGHTS, CDR2 YDEGEE.